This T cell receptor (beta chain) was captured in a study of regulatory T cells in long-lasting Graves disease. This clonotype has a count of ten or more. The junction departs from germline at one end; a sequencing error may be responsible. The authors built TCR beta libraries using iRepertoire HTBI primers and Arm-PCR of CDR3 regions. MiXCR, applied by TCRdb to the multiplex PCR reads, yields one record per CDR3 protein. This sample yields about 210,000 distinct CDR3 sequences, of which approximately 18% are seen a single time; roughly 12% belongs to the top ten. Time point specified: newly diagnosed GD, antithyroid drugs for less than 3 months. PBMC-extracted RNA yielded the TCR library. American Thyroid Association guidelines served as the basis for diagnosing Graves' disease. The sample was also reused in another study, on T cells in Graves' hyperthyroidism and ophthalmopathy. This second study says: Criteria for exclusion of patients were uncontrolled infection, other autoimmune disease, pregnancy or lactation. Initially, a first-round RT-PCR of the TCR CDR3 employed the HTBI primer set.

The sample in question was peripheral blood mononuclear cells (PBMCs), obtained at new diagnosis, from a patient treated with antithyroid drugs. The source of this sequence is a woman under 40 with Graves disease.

The CDR3 is CASSLGRPIYNSPLHF. CDR3 coding DNA: TGTGCCAGCAGCTTGGGGAGGCCGATTTATAATTCACCCCTCCACTTT. This sequence joins TRBV5-1 and TRBJ1-6; no definite D call. The germline V gene encodes CDR1 SGHRS and CDR2 YFSETQ. The CDR3 covers 16 residues.